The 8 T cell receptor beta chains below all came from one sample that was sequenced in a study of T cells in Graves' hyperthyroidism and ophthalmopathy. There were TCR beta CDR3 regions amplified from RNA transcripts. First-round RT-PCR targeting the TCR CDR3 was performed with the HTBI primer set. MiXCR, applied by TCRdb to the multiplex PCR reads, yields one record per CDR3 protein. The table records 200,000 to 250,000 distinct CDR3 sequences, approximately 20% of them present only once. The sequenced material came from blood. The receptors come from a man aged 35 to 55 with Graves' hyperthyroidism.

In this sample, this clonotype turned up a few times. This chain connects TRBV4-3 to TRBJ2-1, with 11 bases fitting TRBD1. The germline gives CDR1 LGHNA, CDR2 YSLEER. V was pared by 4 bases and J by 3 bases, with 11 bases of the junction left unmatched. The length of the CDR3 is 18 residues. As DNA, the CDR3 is TGCGCCAGCAGCCCAAATGGGGGGGGACAGGGGGTCTACAATGAGCAGTTCTTC. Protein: CASSPNGGGQGVYNEQFF.

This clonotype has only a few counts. The CDR3 protein is CASSVGGGQETQYF. For the CDR3, the DNA is TGTGCCAGCAGCGTAGGCGGGGGCCAAGAGACCCAGTACTTC. This chain uses TRBV9 with TRBJ2-5; 7 bases are a match to TRBD2. The CDR3 is made up of 14 amino acids. Trimming removed 0 bases from V and 1 base from J; junction bases left unmatched: 0. Germline CDR1 SGDLS, CDR2 YYNGEE.

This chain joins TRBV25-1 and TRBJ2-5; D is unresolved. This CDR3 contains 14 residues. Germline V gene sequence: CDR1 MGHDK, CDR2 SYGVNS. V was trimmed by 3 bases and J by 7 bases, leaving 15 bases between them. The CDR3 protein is CASSEVSSSATQYF. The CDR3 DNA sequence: TGTGCCAGCAGTGAGGTCTCTTCCTCGGCGACCCAGTACTTC.

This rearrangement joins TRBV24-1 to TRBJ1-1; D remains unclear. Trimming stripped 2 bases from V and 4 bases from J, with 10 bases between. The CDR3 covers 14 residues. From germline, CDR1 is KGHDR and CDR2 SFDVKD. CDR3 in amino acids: CATSDSGVRTEAFF. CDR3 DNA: TGTGCCACCAGTGATTCCGGGGTACGCACTGAAGCTTTCTTT.

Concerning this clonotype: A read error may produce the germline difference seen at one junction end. In DNA form, the CDR3 reads TGCACCAGCAGCCAAAGCCCATCGAGGGGGGACACCGGGGAGCTGTTTTTT. It translates to CTSSQSPSRGDTGELFF. The V and J genes are TRBV7-3 and TRBJ2-2; either TRBD1 or TRBD2 may supply D (6 bases each). The CDR3 contains 17 residues. CDR1 and CDR2 (germline): SGHTA, FQGTGA.

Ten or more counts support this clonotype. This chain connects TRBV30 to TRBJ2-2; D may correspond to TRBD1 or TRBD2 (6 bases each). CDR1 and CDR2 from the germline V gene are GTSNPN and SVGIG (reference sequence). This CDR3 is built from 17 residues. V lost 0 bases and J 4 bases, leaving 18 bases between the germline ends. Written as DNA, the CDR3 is TGTGCCTGGAGTGTACCTATCGGGGGCGGAATCACCGGGGAGCTGTTTTTT. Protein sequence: CAWSVPIGGGITGELFF.

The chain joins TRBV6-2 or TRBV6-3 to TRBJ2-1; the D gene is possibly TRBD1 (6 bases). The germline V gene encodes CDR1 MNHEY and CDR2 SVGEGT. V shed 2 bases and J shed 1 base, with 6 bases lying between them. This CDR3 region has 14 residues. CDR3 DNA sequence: TGTGCCAGCAGTTACCAGGGGTCCTACAATGAGCAGTTCTTC. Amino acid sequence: CASSYQGSYNEQFF.

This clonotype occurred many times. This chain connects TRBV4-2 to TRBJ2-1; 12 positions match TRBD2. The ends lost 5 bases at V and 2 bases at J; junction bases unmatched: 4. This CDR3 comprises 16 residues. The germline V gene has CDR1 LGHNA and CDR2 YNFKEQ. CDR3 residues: CASSARLAGAYNEQFF. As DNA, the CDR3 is TGTGCCAGCAGCGCCCGACTAGCGGGGGCCTACAATGAGCAGTTCTTC.